This TCR beta chain was observed in a study of post-analysis software for immune sequencing data. Study summary: The disease courses spanned relapsing-remitting, secondary progressive and progressive-relapsing forms of multiple sclerosis. General study results and limits: There were five or six TRBV segments more frequent in patients than controls, and TRBV5-6, TRBV5-1 and TRBV20-1 were among them. The study found significantly lower normalized Chao1 diversity in multiple sclerosis patients than in controls. Same-batch samples co-clustered strongly by F measure.

A note on this clonotype: The antigen is not known.

Carried by the TCR beta cDNA libraries were unique molecular identifiers. T cells numbering roughly 1 to 10 million yielded a few hundred thousand cDNA molecules. From the PCR reads, TCRdb called clonotypes with MiXCR, one entry per CDR3 protein. The data contain 400,000 to 500,000 distinct CDR3 sequences, over 30% of them singletons. The CDR3 sequence is 16 residues long. The germline CDR1 and CDR2 sequences are DFQATT and SNEGSKA (reference sequence). Sequencing was done on a sample of blood. The rearrangement joins TRBV20-1 to TRBJ2-5; D could derive from TRBD1 or TRBD2 (5 bases each). The J call may be in error: the DNA end matches TRBJ2-7 better. This sequence originates from a girl aged 2-15 years with multiple sclerosis. For the CDR3, the DNA is TGCAGTGCCCAGAGGGACCCTGGCCAGGGTCGCTACGAGCAGTACTTC. Its protein product is CSAQRDPGQGRYEQYF.